This T cell receptor (beta chain) was obtained from a study of T cell repertoires in cytomegalovirus infection. The wider study: The public TCR beta signatures pointed to both CMV infection and matching HLA type.

The germline V gene encodes CDR1 SGDLS and CDR2 YYNGEE. This CDR3 comprises 17 residues. After removal of 3 bases from V and 4 bases from J, the junction contained 13 bases not matched to a gene. This clonotype was observed a few times. TCRdb re-called the reads with MiXCR, one entry per CDR3 protein. The sample carries approximately 320,000 distinct CDR3 sequences, more than 8% recorded once. V and J are TRBV9 and TRBJ1-2; 9 nucleotides match TRBD1. The sequenced material came from PBMCs. The receptor was derived from a human donor in good health (CMV status not recorded). Some clones in this sample may be carry-over from other donors' samples. The DNA of the CDR3 is TGTGCCAGCAGCGGATCGACAGGGGGGTGGACCAGCTATGGCTACACCTTC. It specifies CASSGSTGGWTSYGYTF.